This TCR beta chain was recorded in a study of identical twins. Study-level findings and limits: Conclusions came from cross-sectional statistical analysis, not from following the same donors.

This clonotype was picked up many times. The antigen remains undetermined. A single record per CDR3 protein comes from TCRdb applying MiXCR to the 5' RACE reads. The table lists approximately 240,000 distinct CDR3 sequences, 11% to 15% of them singletons, with under 9.5% in the top ten. The TCR was taken from a woman in her late teens or twenties in good health. The sequenced sample consisted of memory (CD45RO+) T cells sorted from blood.

This CDR3 reads CASSGRLGGQETQYF. CDR3 DNA sequence: TGTGCCAGCAGCGGTAGGCTAGGAGGTCAAGAGACCCAGTACTTC. The V gene is TRBV9, the J gene TRBJ2-5; D is perhaps TRBD2 (5 bases). CDR3 size: 15 residues. Germline CDR1 is SGDLS and CDR2 is YYNGEE. Deletions cut 3 bases from V and 2 bases from J, with 14 bases between.